This T cell receptor beta chain was sequenced during a study of blood T cell repertoires in COVID-19. On the study more broadly: T cells, B-cell-depleted T cells, or PBMCs supplied cDNA or gDNA.

Germline CDR1 and CDR2: SQVTM and ANQGSEA. The CDR3 contains 11 residues. V dropped 7 bases and J dropped 7 bases, with 11 bases sitting between them. Repertoires were generated with immunoSEQ multiplex PCR, while TCRdb's copy carries only in-frame clones and drops some. This sample carries tens of thousands of clones, almost 85% of them seen once, and the ten largest clones take about 12%. The source material was peripheral blood. This clonotype was obtained from a human donor in a cohort sampled during active COVID-19. The chain is built from TRBV29-1 and TRBJ2-1; possibly TRBD1 for D (5 bases). The CDR3 region has the DNA TGCAGCGGCCATAGGGGAAATGAGCAGTTCTTC. This sequence encodes CSGHRGNEQFF.